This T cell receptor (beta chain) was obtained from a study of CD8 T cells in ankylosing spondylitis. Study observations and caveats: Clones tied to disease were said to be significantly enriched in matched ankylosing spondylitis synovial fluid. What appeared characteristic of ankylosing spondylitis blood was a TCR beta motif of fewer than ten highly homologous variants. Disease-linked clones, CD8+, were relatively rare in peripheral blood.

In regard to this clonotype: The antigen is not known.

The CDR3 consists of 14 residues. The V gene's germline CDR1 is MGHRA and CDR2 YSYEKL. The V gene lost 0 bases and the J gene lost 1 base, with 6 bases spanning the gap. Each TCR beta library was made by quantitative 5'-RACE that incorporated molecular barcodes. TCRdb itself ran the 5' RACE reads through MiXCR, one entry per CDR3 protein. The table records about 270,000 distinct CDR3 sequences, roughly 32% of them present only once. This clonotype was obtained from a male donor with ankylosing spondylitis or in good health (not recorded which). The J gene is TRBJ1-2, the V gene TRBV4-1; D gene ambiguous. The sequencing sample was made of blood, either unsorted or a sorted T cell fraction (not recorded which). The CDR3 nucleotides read TGCGCCAGCAGCCAAGACATGATTAACTATGGCTACACCTTC. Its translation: CASSQDMINYGYTF.